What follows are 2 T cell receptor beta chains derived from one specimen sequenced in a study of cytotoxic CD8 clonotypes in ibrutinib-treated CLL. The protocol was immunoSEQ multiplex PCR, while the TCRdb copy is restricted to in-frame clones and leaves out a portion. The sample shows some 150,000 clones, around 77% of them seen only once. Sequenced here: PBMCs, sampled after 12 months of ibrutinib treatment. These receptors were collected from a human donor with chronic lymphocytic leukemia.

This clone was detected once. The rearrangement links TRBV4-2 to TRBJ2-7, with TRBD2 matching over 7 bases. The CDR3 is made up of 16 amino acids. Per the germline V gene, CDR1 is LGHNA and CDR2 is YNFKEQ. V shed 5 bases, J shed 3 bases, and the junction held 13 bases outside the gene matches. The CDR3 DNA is TGTGCCAGCAGCGTGACCCATCCTAGCGGAAACTACGAGCAGTACTTC. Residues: CASSVTHPSGNYEQYF.

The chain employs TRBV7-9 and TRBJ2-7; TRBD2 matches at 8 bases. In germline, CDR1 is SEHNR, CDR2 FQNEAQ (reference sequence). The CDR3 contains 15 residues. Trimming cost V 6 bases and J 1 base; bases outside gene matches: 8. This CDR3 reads CASRALAGGSYEQYF. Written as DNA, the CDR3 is TGTGCCAGCAGGGCTCTAGCGGGCGGATCCTACGAGCAGTACTTC.